This TCR beta chain was sequenced for a study of radiation and T cells in renal cell carcinoma. This clone was counted between two and nine times. No antigen is known for it. Only in-frame clones appear in the TCRdb table, and some are missing; sequencing was by immunoSEQ multiplex PCR. The table includes 10,000 to 15,000 clones, roughly a third detected once. The germline V gene has CDR1 GTSNPN and CDR2 SVGIG (reference sequence). The CDR3 totals 14 residues. V was trimmed by 2 bases and J by 4 bases, leaving 15 bases between them. Study-wide findings and caveats: Pretreatment tumor biopsies were lacking, so baseline clonotypes are unknown. Top 100 clonotypes averaged about 50% in irradiated versus approximately 45% in nephrectomy-only tumors. Dominant CDR3 motifs were more common in irradiated tumors than controls. In blood, top tumor clones expanded by 2 weeks, shrinking by 4.

Indicated treatment: 15 Gy SBRT to primary tumor, nephrectomy 4 weeks later. The origin of this receptor is a man between 60 and 75 years old with renal cell carcinoma. The rearrangement joins TRBV30 to TRBJ2-7; possibly TRBD1 for D (6 bases). The sample was tumor tissue, taken from a patient whose treatment included radiotherapy and nephrectomy. CDR3 sequence reads: CAWSPITGRYEQYF. The CDR3, as DNA: TGTGCCTGGAGTCCCATTACAGGGCGATACGAGCAGTACTTC.